This T cell receptor beta chain was recorded in a study of T cells after yellow fever vaccination. Trimming pared 6 bases from V and 6 bases from J, leaving 21 bases between. The germline V gene has CDR1 DFQATT and CDR2 SNEGSKA (reference sequence). The CDR3 loop spans 15 amino acids. TCRdb re-derived calls from the 5' RACE reads in MiXCR, one entry per CDR3 protein. This sample has over 250,000 distinct CDR3 sequences; roughly 4.8% occur once, and the top ten carry less than 3.5%. Sequencing was performed on CD4+ T cells sorted from PBMCs, taken on the day of the yellow fever booster vaccination. This chain uses TRBV20-1 with TRBJ1-5; D gene ambiguous. The sequence came from a young man who received the YFV17D yellow fever vaccine. The CDR3 DNA follows: TGCAGTGCCCGGAAAGGAGGTCTATTAACTCAGCCCCAGCATTTT. Encoded protein: CSARKGGLLTQPQHF.